This TCR beta chain was recorded in a study of tumor-infiltrating lymphocytes in primary liver carcinoma. Study as a whole: Men as well as women, aged 30 to 69 years, made up the patients. Among the tumors, stages were T1-T3 N0M0 and sizes roughly 4.2 to 10 cm.

Whole-study findings and limits: It was tumor-adjacent and tumor-blood pairs that overlapped less than tumor region pairs did.

Ten or more counts support this clonotype. Its antigen remains unidentified. The V gene end was trimmed by 4 bases and the J gene end by 9 bases; junction bases not matched to a gene: 4. Germline loops: CDR1 SGHAT, CDR2 FQNNGV. This CDR3 has 12 residues. Blood RNA originated from unsorted whole blood, with germline DNA additionally extracted. Researchers generated TCR beta cDNA from 500 ng of total RNA, relying on a constant-region primer. Sequencing libraries for TCR beta derived from three nested multiplex PCR rounds that used slightly modified ARM-PCR. It was with TRBV1-TRBV30 forward primers and a C-beta reverse primer that the first two PCR rounds were run, at 10 to 11 cycles each. TCRdb reprocessed the multiplex PCR reads with MiXCR, giving one entry per CDR3 protein. The sample yields about 350,000 distinct CDR3 sequences, almost 65% seen once.

The chain carries TRBV11-2 and TRBJ2-3; 7 nucleotides align to TRBD1. Source material: peripheral blood. This TCR derives from a man aged 40-55 years with primary liver carcinoma and hepatitis B virus infection. The DNA of the CDR3 is TGTGCCAGCAGCTCCGAACAGGGGACGCAGTATTTT. Protein sequence: CASSSEQGTQYF.